The clone carrying this T cell receptor beta chain was counted once. These data come from a study of cytomegalovirus exposure and HLA in healthy donors. Both 60 Vbeta primers and 13 Jbeta primers went into the PCR. Only in-frame clones appear in the TCRdb table, and some are missing; sequencing was by immunoSEQ multiplex PCR. The table lists about 130,000 clones, almost 85% of them singletons. Germline-derived CDR1 and CDR2 are LGHNA and YNFKEQ. The CDR3 runs 16 residues. Trimming at V came to 0 bases and at J to 0 bases, leaving 4 bases not matched to a gene. Sequencing used PBMCs. This chain connects TRBV4-2 to TRBJ1-1, with 7 bases aligning to TRBD1. The TCR was taken from a boy between 2 and 10 years old in good health and CMV-seronegative. CDR3 DNA: TGTGCCAGCAGCCAAGAAGCAGGGGGGATGAACACTGAAGCTTTCTTT. It encodes CASSQEAGGMNTEAFF.